The clone carrying this T cell receptor beta chain was found many times. Its matching antigen is unknown. Trimming removed 6 bases from V and 7 bases from J; junction bases left unmatched: 9. The CDR3 contains 15 residues. From germline, CDR1 is LNHNV and CDR2 YYDKDF (reference sequence). The data originate from a study of T cell repertoires in cytomegalovirus infection. Study summary: Signatures in public TCR beta sequences pointed to both CMV infection and matching HLA type.

TCRdb itself ran the reads through MiXCR, one entry per CDR3 protein. Found here are about 260,000 distinct CDR3 sequences, roughly an eighth of them singletons; the top ten hold around 9%. Regarding the study as a whole: CMV carriers with the relevant HLA were identified by cumulative public TCR beta family frequency. HLA-C-restricted CMV clonotypes gave the most frequent clonotype in two of eight donors.

The receptor was isolated from a human donor in good health (CMV status not recorded). Some clones in this sample may be carry-over from other donors' samples. Sequenced input: PBMCs. The V and J genes are TRBV15 and TRBJ2-1, with 10 positions matching TRBD1. The CDR3 sequence is CATSIGGQGLNEQFF. DNA of the CDR3: TGTGCCACCAGTATAGGGGGACAGGGGTTGAATGAGCAGTTCTTC.